This note documents a single T cell receptor (beta chain) sequence. The data derive from a study of control samples from healthy donors and cancer patients. V was pared by 2 bases and J by 6 bases, with 6 bases of the junction left unmatched. The CDR3 totals 16 residues. The germline V gene has CDR1 KGHDR and CDR2 SFDVKD. Sequencing was performed with immunoSEQ multiplex PCR; in TCRdb, only in-frame clones are kept and a portion is missing. The sample yields under 150,000 clones, under 90% seen once. This sequence joins TRBV24-1 and TRBJ2-2; 9 bases fit TRBD2. The TCR originated in a man under 40 in good health. Sequenced: blood. This chain's CDR3 is CATSDYLREGPGELFF. DNA of the CDR3: TGTGCCACCAGTGATTACCTGCGGGAGGGCCCCGGGGAGCTGTTTTTT.